This TCR beta chain was documented in a study of blood T cell repertoires in COVID-19. This clone appeared a single time. Assay: immunoSEQ multiplex PCR; the TCRdb copy retains only in-frame clones and omits some. The table shows about 170,000 clones, with approximately 91% occurring only once. The source is a woman in her late teens or twenties who had recovered from COVID-19. The sequencing input was PBMCs or T cells enriched from blood (not recorded which).

The CDR3 nucleotides are TGCGCCAGCAGCCCGGACAGGGGCGCAGATACGCAGTATTTT. This translates into CASSPDRGADTQYF. This rearrangement joins TRBV4-3 to TRBJ2-3, with 9 bases fitting TRBD1. The CDR3 covers 14 residues. From germline, CDR1 is LGHNA and CDR2 YSLEER. After removal of 4 bases from V and 4 bases from J, the junction contained 3 bases not matched to a gene.